Listed below are T cell receptor beta chains from one sample, sequenced in a study of metastatic and nonmetastatic thyroid tumors. With MiXCR, TCRdb called clones anew from the PCR reads. The table has about 37,000 clones, approximately 13% seen once; the top ten hold more than 8%. Sequencing was carried out using blood. The receptor source for this set is a female donor with papillary thyroid cancer or a benign thyroid nodule (not recorded which). Some clones in this sample may be carry-over from other donors' samples. Both conserved end residues are part of each CDR3. D genes are given only for firm matches. Clone size, where shown, is once, few, many, or a class for clones that have expanded.

abundance	v_gene	j_gene	d_gene	CDR3aa	CDR3nt
many	TRBV9	TRBJ2-7	-	CASSVAGTATYEQYF	TGTGCCAGCAGCGTAGCGGGGACGGCTACCTACGAGCAGTACTTC
many	TRBV5-1	TRBJ2-3	TRBD2	CASSGTSTVRRSTDTQYF	TGCGCCAGCAGCGGGACTAGTACGGTCCGGAGGAGCACAGATACGCAGTATTTT
-	TRBV7-2	TRBJ2-2	TRBD2	CASSLARTSGRGDTGELFF	TGTGCCAGCAGCTTAGCGAGGACTAGCGGGAGGGGCGACACCGGGGAGCTGTTTTTT
many	TRBV2	TRBJ2-4	TRBD2	CASSASSGKGPQYF	TGTGCCAGCAGTGCCTCTAGCGGGAAGGGGCCTCAGTACTTC
few	TRBV6-1	TRBJ2-1	-	CASSLTVYNEQFF	TGTGCCAGCAGTCTTACAGTGTACAATGAGCAGTTCTTC
many	TRBV29-1	TRBJ1-5	-	CSVEPSPGQPQHF	TGCAGCGTTGAACCTTCCCCGGGTCAGCCCCAGCATTTT
many	TRBV3-1	TRBJ2-3	-	CASSQDLTGTDTQYF	TGTGCCAGCAGCCAAGATCTGACGGGAACGGATACGCAGTATTTT
few	TRBV28	TRBJ2-5	TRBD1	CASSFVPGQGMQETQYF	TGTGCCAGCAGTTTCGTCCCGGGACAGGGAATGCAAGAGACACAGTACTTC
many	TRBV15	TRBJ1-1	-	CAATLTRGAEAFF	TGTGCCGCCACTTTGACAAGGGGGGCTGAAGCTTTCTTT
many	TRBV5-1	TRBJ1-1	-	CASSWSGTDNTEAFF	TGCGCCAGCAGCTGGTCCGGGACTGATAACACTGAAGCTTTCTTT
many	TRBV11-2	TRBJ1-1	-	CASSLGPQGSTEAFF	TGTGCCAGCAGCTTGGGCCCGCAGGGTTCCACTGAAGCTTTCTTT
many	TRBV20-1	TRBJ2-3	TRBD2	CSATLPLSGGGTDTQYF	TGCAGTGCTACCCTCCCACTTAGCGGGGGGGGCACAGATACGCAGTATTTT
many	TRBV20-1	TRBJ1-1	TRBD1	CSARGTGANTEAFF	TGCAGTGCTAGGGGGACAGGGGCGAACACTGAAGCTTTCTTT
many	TRBV7-3	TRBJ2-7	-	CASSRDNQNEQYF	TGTGCCAGCAGCAGGGACAACCAAAACGAGCAGTACTTC
many	TRBV2	TRBJ2-7	TRBD1	CASRKGQGGYEQYF	TGTGCCAGCAGGAAGGGACAGGGAGGCTACGAGCAGTACTTC
many	TRBV3-1	TRBJ2-3	-	CASSQVATDTQYF	TGTGCCAGCAGCCAAGTCGCCACAGATACGCAGTATTTT
many	TRBV28	TRBJ1-2	TRBD1	CASRRSGTANYGYTF	TGTGCCAGCCGGCGGAGCGGGACAGCTAACTATGGCTACACCTTC
many	TRBV19	TRBJ1-1	-	CASRMGPLNTEAFF	TGTGCCAGTAGGATGGGGCCGTTGAACACTGAAGCTTTCTTT
medium-sized	TRBV28	TRBJ1-6	-	CASSLPGTPERPLHF	TGTGCCAGCAGTTTACCCGGCACCCCGGAGAGACCCCTCCACTTT
many	TRBV25-1	TRBJ2-7	-	CASRALYEQYF	TGTGCCAGCCGGGCCCTTTACGAGCAGTACTTC
many	TRBV30	TRBJ1-5	-	CAWSPQGQPQHF	TGTGCCTGGAGTCCCCAGGGCCAGCCCCAGCATTTT
many	TRBV10-3	TRBJ2-1	TRBD1	CAISPTGDEQFF	TGTGCCATCAGTCCTACAGGGGATGAGCAGTTCTTC
many	TRBV30	TRBJ2-3	TRBD2	CAWSPGGSTDTQYF	TGTGCCTGGAGCCCCGGGGGGTCCACAGATACGCAGTATTTT
many	TRBV7-8	TRBJ1-5	-	CASSMTGVGQPQHF	TGTGCCAGCAGCATGACAGGTGTCGGTCAGCCCCAGCATTTT